The next 30 T cell receptor beta chains were all read from a single sample in a study of spatial heterogeneity in lung cancer. Study-wide points: Expanded intratumoral alpha and beta TCR counts tracked tumor mutation counts.

Their antigens are not known. Described time point: sample taken at primary tumor resection. TCRdb re-called the 5' RACE reads through MiXCR, storing one row per CDR3 protein. The repertoire holds 600 to 650 distinct CDR3 sequences, with 8.2% as singletons. Source: lung tumor tissue, taken at surgery. The source is a male donor with early-stage non-small cell lung cancer.

By share of the sample, this clonotype is medium-sized. The chain combines TRBV5-4 with TRBJ2-5; 7 bases fit TRBD2. V was pared by 4 bases and J by 4 bases, with 10 bases of the junction left unmatched. The CDR3 runs 15 residues. Germline V gene sequence: CDR1 SGHNT, CDR2 YYREEE (reference sequence). This CDR3 reads CASSTWAGEGETQYF. The CDR3 region has the DNA TGTGCCAGCAGCACCTGGGCGGGAGAGGGAGAGACCCAGTACTTC.

Relative to its sample, this clonotype is large. The chain recombines TRBV5-1 with TRBJ2-2; the D gene is possibly TRBD2 (6 bases). This CDR3 comprises 14 residues. V lost 4 bases and J 4 bases, leaving 11 bases between the germline ends. The V gene's germline CDR1 is SGHRS and CDR2 YFSETQ. The CDR3 protein is CASSTGEVTGELFF. Written as DNA, the CDR3 is TGCGCCAGCAGCACGGGGGAGGTCACCGGGGAGCTGTTTTTT.

This chain joins TRBV7-9 and TRBJ2-5, with 8 bases identical to TRBD2. Germline-derived CDR1 and CDR2 are SEHNR and FQNEAQ (reference sequence). CDR3 length equals 14 residues. The junction had 4 bases not matched to a gene; V was cut back by 4 bases and J by 3 bases. This CDR3 reads CASSYAGGKETQYF. The CDR3, as DNA: TGTGCCAGCAGCTATGCGGGGGGCAAAGAGACCCAGTACTTC.

This clonotype was seen a handful of times. CDR3 protein: CASSLDRVPSSSGANVLTF. DNA of the CDR3: TGTGCCAGCAGCTTAGACAGGGTGCCCTCTAGTTCCGGGGCCAACGTCCTGACTTTC. The chain combines TRBV11-2 with TRBJ2-6; tentative D call: TRBD1 (5 bases). V was pared by 0 bases and J by 4 bases, with 19 bases between. Germline lookup yields CDR1 SGHAT and CDR2 FQNNGV. CDR3 length: 19 residues. Using reference TRBV11-2 and TRBJ2-6 for the parts outside the CDR3, the full variable domain is EAGVAQSPRYKIIEKRQSVAFWCNPISGHATLYWYQQILGQGPKLLIQFQNNGVVDDSQLPKDRFSAERLKGVDSTLKIQPAKLEDSAVYLCASSLDRVPSSSGANVLTFGAGSRLTVL.

By its share, this clonotype is medium-sized (0.01 to 0.1%). The chain combines TRBV12-3 or TRBV12-4 with TRBJ2-7; 11 bases agree with TRBD1. The trim removed 6 bases at V and 5 bases at J, leaving 6 bases unmatched. The CDR3 is 14 amino acids. The CDR3 DNA reads TGTGCCAGCAGATCGGGACAGGGGGAGGACGAGCAGTACTTC. It encodes CASRSGQGEDEQYF.

This clonotype was counted only a few times. The V call is TRBV28, the J call TRBJ2-1; 7 nucleotides line up with TRBD2. The CDR3 extends over 18 amino acids. Trimming removed 3 bases from V and 4 bases from J; junction bases left unmatched: 15. Germline CDR1 and CDR2: MDHEN and SYDVKM. In DNA, the CDR3 is TGTGCCAGCAGTTTCCTACACCCGGGGAGGGCGGGGTACAATGAGCAGTTCTTC. This encodes CASSFLHPGRAGYNEQFF.

Sample share makes this clonotype medium-sized. CDR3 nucleotides: TGTGCCAGCAGCTTGTGGGGCGAGGGCAATCAGCCCCAGCATTTT. Translation gives CASSLWGEGNQPQHF. The chain carries TRBV5-5 and TRBJ1-5; D perhaps matches TRBD1 (5 bases). This CDR3 comprises 15 residues. V was pared by 1 base and J by 2 bases, with 10 bases between. CDR1 is SGHKS and CDR2 is YYEKEE in the germline V gene (reference sequence). Looking up the rest from reference TRBV5-5 and TRBJ1-5 gives the full variable domain: DAGVTQSPTHLIKTRGQQVTLRCSPISGHKSVSWYQQVLGQGPQFIFQYYEKEERGRGNFPDRFSARQFPNYSSELNVNALLLGDSALYLCASSLWGEGNQPQHFGDGTRLSIL.

This clonotype is large in the sample. The genes are TRBV7-2 and TRBJ2-2; maybe TRBD2 (7 bases). The CDR3 is made up of 17 amino acids. Germline CDR1 reads SGHTA; CDR2 reads FQGNSA. V shed 5 bases and J shed 2 bases, with 18 bases lying between them. CDR3 in amino acids: CASSRGRGPINTGELFF. The CDR3 DNA follows: TGTGCCAGCAGCAGGGGGAGGGGCCCAATTAACACCGGGGAGCTGTTTTTT.

Judged by abundance, this clonotype is hyperexpanded. CDR3 nucleotides: TGTGCCAGCAGTTATTACGGACAGGGCGAGGCTCAGTACTTC. Amino acid sequence: CASSYYGQGEAQYF. The chain links TRBV6-2 or TRBV6-3 to TRBJ2-4, with TRBD1 matching 8 bases. Trimming took 3 bases from V and 12 from J; bases not matched to a gene: 10. Germline V gene sequence: CDR1 MNHEY, CDR2 SVGEGT. This CDR3 is built from 14 residues.

Judged by abundance, this clonotype is medium-sized. This chain uses TRBV25-1 with TRBJ2-5; 7 bases align to TRBD1. Germline CDR1 is MGHDK and CDR2 is SYGVNS. Trimming at V came to 8 bases and at J to 7 bases, leaving 4 bases not matched to a gene. CDR3 length equals 11 residues. Here the CDR3 DNA reads TGTGCCAGCCGACAGGGCGCGACCCAGTACTTC. It yields the protein CASRQGATQYF.

This clonotype occurred a few times. V usage is TRBV12-3 or TRBV12-4 and J usage is TRBJ2-5; 7 nucleotides agree with TRBD2. Trimming took 5 bases from V and 5 from J; bases not matched to a gene: 17. The CDR3 contains 17 residues. The CDR3 loop reads CASSPTWEAGIWETQYF. The DNA of the CDR3 is TGTGCCAGCAGTCCCACCTGGGAAGCGGGAATTTGGGAGACCCAGTACTTC.

This clonotype is labeled as medium-sized (0.01 to 0.1%). The chain combines TRBV11-3 with TRBJ1-5; 8 nucleotides agree with TRBD1. The CDR3 has 15 amino acids. Germline V gene lookup returns CDR1 SGHNT and CDR2 YENEEA. V was clipped by 4 bases and J by 2 bases; unmatched bases: 4. CDR3 amino acids: CASSSGQGCNQPQHF. The CDR3 region has the DNA TGTGCCAGCAGCTCCGGACAGGGATGCAATCAGCCCCAGCATTTT.

This clonotype is labeled as medium-sized. This chain links TRBV11-2 with TRBJ1-6; TRBD1 might be the D (5 bases). Trimming stripped 6 bases from V and 7 bases from J, with 16 bases between. The CDR3 is 15 residues long. Germline-derived CDR1 and CDR2 are SGHAT and FQNNGV. CDR3 nucleotide sequence: TGTGCCAGCAGGACCGGCTTGGGGACGAATTCACCCCTCCACTTT. Protein sequence: CASRTGLGTNSPLHF.

This clonotype has at least ten counts. The V call is TRBV4-1, the J call TRBJ2-7; D is possibly TRBD2 (5 bases). V lost 0 bases to trimming and J lost 0 bases, with 15 bases between them. The CDR3 totals 17 residues. Germline V lookup: CDR1 MGHRA, CDR2 YSYEKL. Here the CDR3 reads CASSQEIEGSSSYEQYF. The CDR3 nucleotides are TGCGCCAGCAGCCAAGAAATTGAGGGCTCGAGCTCCTACGAGCAGTACTTC.

This clonotype is deemed medium-sized. The rearrangement joins TRBV7-8 to TRBJ2-5; tentatively, D is TRBD1 (6 bases). V was clipped by 1 base and J by 5 bases, with 11 bases between them. This CDR3 is built from 14 residues. Germline loops: CDR1 SGHVS, CDR2 FQNEAQ. In nucleotides, the CDR3 is TGTGCCAGCAGCTTAGGATCAGGGGTGGAGACCCAGTACTTC. Its protein is CASSLGSGVETQYF. The variable domain in full, with the rest retrieved from reference TRBV7-8 and TRBJ2-5, is GAGVSQSPRYKVAKRGQDVALRCDPISGHVSLFWYQQALGQGPEFLTYFQNEAQLDKSGLPSDRFFAERPEGSVSTLKIQRTQQEDSAVYLCASSLGSGVETQYFGPGTRLLVL.

This clonotype is medium-sized. The chain combines TRBV7-2 with TRBJ2-7; TRBD2 matches at 10 bases. Germline lookup yields CDR1 SGHTA and CDR2 FQGNSA. The ends lost 8 bases at V and 5 bases at J; junction bases unmatched: 6. This CDR3 has 13 residues. The CDR3 loop is CASGLAGAHEQYF. The DNA of the CDR3 is TGTGCCAGCGGGCTAGCGGGAGCCCACGAGCAGTACTTC.

Only a few counts were recorded for this clonotype. The junction differs from germline at one of its ends, possibly a read error. The chain links TRBV7-2 to TRBJ2-1, with TRBD2 matching 9 bases. Germline V gene lookup returns CDR1 SGHTA and CDR2 FQGNSA. This CDR3 is 12 amino acids long. The DNA for the CDR3 is TGTGCCAGCAGCCTAGGGGCGCGGGGGGGCTCCTTC. The encoded protein is CASSLGARGGSF.

This clonotype ranks as medium-sized. The chain uses TRBV9 and TRBJ2-5; 9 bases map to TRBD2. Per the germline V gene, CDR1 is SGDLS and CDR2 is YYNGEE. The CDR3 spans 15 residues. V was clipped by 1 base and J by 3 bases; unmatched bases: 4. CDR3 region: CASSVMASGKETQYF. The CDR3 region has the DNA TGTGCCAGCAGCGTAATGGCTAGCGGGAAAGAGACCCAGTACTTC.

Judged by abundance, this clonotype is large. The rearrangement uses TRBV7-2 and TRBJ2-3; 12 nucleotides match TRBD2. CDR1 is SGHTA, CDR2 FQGNSA, per germline. Trimming removed 4 bases from V and 6 bases from J; junction bases left unmatched: 5. The CDR3 is 15 amino acids. The CDR3 nucleotides are TGTGCCAGCAGCTCGCTAGCGGGGGGGAGGGATACGCAGTATTTT. This sequence encodes CASSSLAGGRDTQYF.

In its sample, this clonotype is large (0.1 to 1%). This chain links TRBV27 with TRBJ1-1; D remains unclear. The CDR3 sequence is 13 residues long. The V and J ends lost 5 bases and 4 bases respectively, with 11 bases between them. Germline V gene sequence: CDR1 MNHEY, CDR2 SMNVEV (reference sequence). For the CDR3, the DNA is TGTGCCAGCAGTCCCAGCTGGAGCACTGAAGCTTTCTTT. Translated, it gives CASSPSWSTEAFF.

The J gene is TRBJ2-1, the V gene TRBV6-2 or TRBV6-3; D is perhaps TRBD1 (6 bases). The CDR3 spans 12 residues. Deletions cut 6 bases from V and 9 bases from J, with 12 bases between. Germline V gives CDR1 MNHEY, CDR2 SVGEGT. The CDR3 coding sequence is TGTGCCAGCAGGCCACAGGGTATTGAGCAGTTCTTC. It codes for CASRPQGIEQFF.

The CDR3 nucleotides are TGTGCCAGCAGAAAGGGGACAGGGGGCCTAGCCAAAAACATTCAGTACTTC. Protein product: CASRKGTGGLAKNIQYF. The chain is built from TRBV12-3 or TRBV12-4 and TRBJ2-4, with 12 bases lining up with TRBD1. The CDR3 sequence is 17 residues long. V trimming: 6 bases; J trimming: 0 bases; junction bases outside the gene matches: 6.

By its share, this clonotype is medium-sized. The chain uses TRBV18 and TRBJ1-2, with D perhaps matching TRBD1 (6 bases). V was pared by 3 bases and J by 3 bases, with 14 bases between. This CDR3 is 15 amino acids long. Germline V gene data show CDR1 as KGHSH and CDR2 as LQKENI. The CDR3 DNA reads as TGTGCCAGCTCACCTACTGCAGGGGACGACTATGGCTACACCTTC. This gives the protein CASSPTAGDDYGYTF.

In its sample, this clonotype ranks as medium-sized (0.01 to 0.1%). The V and J genes are TRBV15 and TRBJ1-4; D may be TRBD1 (5 bases). Germline CDR1 and CDR2: LNHNV and YYDKDF (reference sequence). The CDR3 runs to 13 residues. The ends were cut back, 5 bases at V and 14 bases at J, with 18 bases in the middle. The CDR3 spells CATSRGGADLLFF. The CDR3 DNA reads TGTGCCACCAGCCGAGGTGGGGCAGACCTCCTGTTTTTT.

This clonotype is medium-sized within its sample. This CDR3 reads CSVALIGAETQYF. The CDR3 region has the DNA TGCAGCGTGGCCCTTATCGGGGCAGAGACCCAGTACTTC. The chain employs TRBV29-1 and TRBJ2-5; the D gene could be TRBD1 or TRBD2 (5 bases each). Germline values: CDR1 SQVTM, CDR2 ANQGSEA. Between the trimmed V and J ends, which lost 6 bases and 4 bases, there was a span of 15 bases. The CDR3 has 13 amino acids.

By share of the sample, this clonotype is large. The rearrangement links TRBV10-3 to TRBJ1-6; 9 bases line up with TRBD1. Germline trimming cut 3 bases from V and 9 bases from J; bases unmatched to any gene: 12. The CDR3 loop spans 17 amino acids. The V gene's germline CDR1 is ENHRY and CDR2 SYGVKD. The CDR3 region is CAISDPSGGQGISPLHF. DNA for the CDR3: TGTGCCATCAGTGACCCTTCAGGGGGACAGGGTATTTCACCCCTCCACTTT.

Sample share makes this clonotype medium-sized (0.01 to 0.1%). The rearrangement links TRBV6-6 to TRBJ1-6; D ambiguous. V gave up 2 bases and J gave up 6 bases, with 5 bases separating them. The length of the CDR3 is 13 residues. Germline lookup yields CDR1 MNHNY and CDR2 SVGAGI (reference sequence). The CDR3 spells CASSYLANSPLHF. The CDR3 DNA follows: TGTGCCAGCAGTTACCTTGCTAATTCACCCCTCCACTTT.

The chain links TRBV20-1 to TRBJ2-4; TRBD2 might be the D (6 bases). V was clipped by 3 bases and J by 4 bases, with 10 bases between them. Germline loops: CDR1 DFQATT, CDR2 SNEGSKA (reference sequence). CDR3 size: 13 residues. CDR3 sequence (DNA): TGCAGTGCTAGGGCGGGGATAAAAAACATTCAGTACTTC. Amino acid sequence: CSARAGIKNIQYF.

This clonotype ranks as medium-sized. The rearrangement uses TRBV5-8 and TRBJ1-5; D unresolved. Germline CDR1 SGHTS, CDR2 YDEGEE. Trimming pared 3 bases from V and 5 bases from J, leaving 15 bases between. The length of the CDR3 is 15 residues. The CDR3 DNA follows: TGTGCCAGCAGCTCCGCCGTGTCGAGGGATCAGCCCCAGCATTTT. Residues: CASSSAVSRDQPQHF.

In its sample, this clonotype ranks as medium-sized. The chain is built from TRBV4-2 and TRBJ2-5; TRBD2 is a possible D gene (5 bases). V lost 0 bases and J 5 bases, leaving 16 bases between the germline ends. Germline lookup yields CDR1 LGHNA and CDR2 YNFKEQ. The CDR3 runs to 16 residues. CDR3 nucleotide sequence: TGTGCCAGCAGCCAAGAGTGGGGTGAGGGCCTCGAGACCCAGTACTTC. It translates to CASSQEWGEGLETQYF.